The present entry profiles one T cell receptor (beta chain) with its context. Its antigen is still unknown. The data stem from a study of cytomegalovirus exposure and HLA in healthy donors. Primers for the PCR totalled 60 Vbeta and 13 Jbeta. Only in-frame clones appear in the TCRdb table, and some are missing; sequencing was by immunoSEQ multiplex PCR. The table lists approximately 140,000 clones, about 79% of them singletons. Whole-study findings and limits: A link between a missense DCLRE1C variant and TCR beta V- and J-gene trimming emerged from a later analysis. Cytomegalovirus association was listed for 170 or so TCR beta chains.

This receptor was obtained from a male donor in good health and CMV-seronegative. Sequenced sample: PBMCs.

CDR3 sequence: CASSHRGLREEQYF. The CDR3 nucleotides are TGTGCCAGTAGTCACAGGGGTCTGAGAGAAGAGCAGTACTTC. This chain links TRBV19 with TRBJ2-7; 7 bases are a match to TRBD1. With V trimmed by 5 bases and J by 7 bases, 11 bases remained unmatched. Germline V gene sequence: CDR1 LNHDA, CDR2 SQIVND (reference sequence). The CDR3 sequence is 14 residues long.